A single sample gave rise to the 30 T cell receptor beta chains below, sequenced in a study of blood T cells in healthy people across ages. A second roughly 7 to 11 cycle PCR used barcoded and J-beta primers. MiXCR, run by TCRdb on the 5' RACE reads, gives a single entry per CDR3 protein. Of 1.5 million to 2 million distinct CDR3 sequences in the sample, 28% were seen once. Input material: blood. These TCRs come from a woman aged 25 to 45 in good health.

This clonotype occurred a few times. The V call is TRBV4-2, the J call TRBJ2-7; 13 nucleotides agree with TRBD2. The junction had 7 bases not matched to a gene; V was cut back by 4 bases and J by 4 bases. Germline lookup yields CDR1 LGHNA and CDR2 YNFKEQ. There are 16 residues in the CDR3. The CDR3 region has the DNA TGTGCCAGCAGCCGGACTAGCGGGGGAAGCGCATACGAGCAGTACTTC. As protein: CASSRTSGGSAYEQYF.

The chain recombines TRBV28 with TRBJ2-3, with TRBD1 matching over 7 bases. Unmatched junction bases numbered 8, after V lost 6 bases and J lost 2 bases. This CDR3 has 15 amino acids. Germline CDR1 and CDR2: MDHEN and SYDVKM. The CDR3 here is CASSPGTEITDTQYF. The CDR3 nucleotides read TGTGCCAGCAGCCCAGGGACAGAAATCACAGATACGCAGTATTTT.

V gene TRBV5-4 combines with J gene TRBJ2-7; TRBD1 or TRBD2 may be the D gene (5 bases each). The CDR3 consists of 14 residues. The V gene lost 5 bases and the J gene lost 2 bases, with 14 bases spanning the gap. The germline gives CDR1 SGHNT, CDR2 YYREEE (reference sequence). CDR3 loop: CASSVRDGPYEQYF. In DNA, the CDR3 is TGTGCCAGCAGTGTCCGGGACGGGCCCTACGAGCAGTACTTC.

This clonotype appeared many times. J is TRBJ2-1 and V is TRBV5-5; D possibly matches TRBD1 or TRBD2 (5 bases each). The germline V gene has CDR1 SGHKS and CDR2 YYEKEE (reference sequence). The CDR3 length is 15 residues. V was cut by 0 bases and J by 4 bases, with 11 bases left in between. CDR3 region: CASSLDRGDYNEQFF. The DNA for the CDR3 is TGTGCCAGCAGCTTGGATCGAGGGGATTACAATGAGCAGTTCTTC.

The CDR3 here is CASSYYDEQYF. As DNA, the CDR3 is TGTGCCAGCAGTTACTATGATGAGCAGTACTTC. The V gene is TRBV6-5, the J gene TRBJ2-7; D unclear. CDR1 and CDR2 from the germline V gene are MNHEY and SVGAGI. The length of the CDR3 is 11 residues. With 1 base removed from V and 7 bases from J, the gap between germline ends came to 5 bases.

This clonotype was recorded a few times. The chain has TRBV14 and TRBJ2-7; D possibly uses TRBD1 or TRBD2 (5 bases each). V was shortened by 3 bases and J by 5 bases, with 17 bases between the two germline ends. CDR3 length equals 15 residues. The germline V gene has CDR1 SGHDN and CDR2 FVKESK. DNA for the CDR3: TGTGCCAGCAGCCAGGGACCCATACCCTTCGACGAGCAGTACTTC. Its protein product is CASSQGPIPFDEQYF.

This clonotype appeared a few times. The chain employs TRBV14 and TRBJ2-1; the D gene is possibly TRBD1 (6 bases). The CDR3 is 16 residues long. Looked up from germline, CDR1 is SGHDN and CDR2 is FVKESK. Trimming stripped 0 bases from V and 3 bases from J, with 12 bases between. CDR3 bases: TGTGCCAGCAGCCAAGACTGGGCAGGGGTCTACAATGAGCAGTTCTTC. Encoded protein: CASSQDWAGVYNEQFF.

CDR3 coding DNA: TGTGCCAGCAGGTGGGCGGGTTCCACAGATACGCAGTATTTT. This encodes CASRWAGSTDTQYF. This chain uses TRBV13 with TRBJ2-3; possible D gene TRBD2, 5 bases. V was shortened by 6 bases and J by 2 bases, with 12 bases between the two germline ends. The CDR3 length is 14 residues. Germline V gene sequence: CDR1 PRHDT, CDR2 FYEKMQ (reference sequence).

This clonotype was picked up a small number of times. The chain carries TRBV20-1 and TRBJ2-5, with D unresolved. This CDR3 comprises 12 residues. The germline CDR1 and CDR2 sequences are DFQATT and SNEGSKA (reference sequence). Deletions cut 4 bases from V and 1 base from J, with 7 bases between. The CDR3 region is CSANSGQETQYF. CDR3 coding DNA: TGCAGTGCTAACTCAGGCCAAGAGACCCAGTACTTC.

This clonotype was counted a few times. The chain employs TRBV5-5 and TRBJ2-1, with a weak D call TRBD1 (6 bases). V lost 3 bases and J lost 5, with 33 bases in between. The CDR3 runs 21 residues. The germline V gene encodes CDR1 SGHKS and CDR2 YYEKEE (reference sequence). This CDR3 is CASSSNLLADRPDVRDNEQFF. The CDR3 bases are TGTGCCAGCAGCTCTAACCTTCTTGCCGACAGGCCTGACGTAAGGGACAATGAGCAGTTCTTC.

This chain joins TRBV6-2 or TRBV6-3 and TRBJ2-7, with D hard to call. Per germline, CDR1 MNHEY and CDR2 SVGEGT. V lost 10 bases to trimming and J lost 2 bases, with 9 bases between them. This CDR3 region has 11 residues. The CDR3 loop is CATAGPYEQYF. DNA of the CDR3: TGTGCCACCGCTGGGCCCTACGAGCAGTACTTC.

The rearrangement links TRBV7-9 to TRBJ1-2; D unclear. The CDR3 is 15 amino acids. V was shortened by 5 bases and J by 2 bases, with 15 bases between the two germline ends. From germline, CDR1 is SEHNR and CDR2 FQNEAQ (reference sequence). The chain's CDR3 is CASSLRKGGNYGYTF. The DNA of the CDR3 is TGTGCCAGCAGCCTGAGGAAAGGCGGAAACTATGGCTACACCTTC.

The rearrangement uses TRBV7-3 and TRBJ2-1, with D possibly being TRBD2 (5 bases). The germline CDR1 and CDR2 sequences are SGHTA and FQGTGA. Trimming took 5 bases from V and 7 from J, leaving 12 bases between them. The CDR3 has 13 residues. The CDR3 bases are TGTGCCAGCAGCCCTGGACTGACTAATGAGCAGTTCTTC. Protein sequence: CASSPGLTNEQFF.

Details on this clonotype: This may be a read error, as it is one base from a much larger clone. This chain joins TRBV7-9 and TRBJ2-7; D gene ambiguous. V lost 10 bases and J 5 bases, leaving 24 bases between the germline ends. Germline assignment: CDR1 SEHNR and CDR2 FQNEAQ (reference sequence). This CDR3 has 15 amino acids. The CDR3 nucleotides are TGTGCCAACAGTCGCATGGAAGGTCACCGCCACGAGCAGTACTTC. Its protein product is CANSRMEGHRHEQYF.

This clonotype was detected only a few times. V is TRBV3-1 and J is TRBJ1-4; 7 positions agree with TRBD1. After removal of 4 bases from V and 4 bases from J, the junction contained 3 bases not matched to a gene. The CDR3 totals 14 residues. Germline V CDR1 and CDR2: LGHDT, YNNKEL (reference sequence). The CDR3 loop is CASSPYRGNEKLFF. CDR3 bases: TGTGCCAGCAGCCCATACAGGGGTAATGAAAAACTGTTTTTT.

This clonotype was counted a few times. V gene TRBV27 combines with J gene TRBJ1-6, with 8 bases aligning to TRBD1. The germline V gene encodes CDR1 MNHEY and CDR2 SMNVEV (reference sequence). With V trimmed by 5 bases and J by 8 bases, 5 bases remained unmatched. The CDR3 spans 14 residues. CDR3 sequence reads: CASSRTGYDSPLHF. The DNA of the CDR3 is TGTGCCAGCAGTCGGACAGGGTATGATTCACCCCTCCACTTT.

J is TRBJ2-1 and V is TRBV25-1, with D possibly TRBD1 on 6 matching bases. Trimming took off 3 bases at V and 3 bases at J, with 12 bases between the two ends. The CDR3 covers 15 residues. The germline V gene has CDR1 MGHDK and CDR2 SYGVNS. The CDR3 reads CASSDPGQLYNEQFF. In nucleotides, the CDR3 is TGTGCCAGCAGTGACCCCGGACAGCTCTACAATGAGCAGTTCTTC.

The V and J genes are TRBV19 and TRBJ2-1; D perhaps matches TRBD2 (6 bases). Per germline, CDR1 LNHDA and CDR2 SQIVND (reference sequence). V dropped 1 base and J dropped 4 bases, with 11 bases sitting between them. CDR3 length: 15 amino acids. CDR3 residues: CASSIVAESYNEQFF. As DNA, the CDR3 is TGTGCCAGTAGTATAGTAGCGGAATCTTACAATGAGCAGTTCTTC. Full variable domain (outside the CDR3, taken from reference TRBV19 and TRBJ2-1): DGGITQSPKYLFRKEGQNVTLSCEQNLNHDAMYWYRQDPGQGLRLIYYSQIVNDFQKGDIAEGYSVSREKKESFPLTVTSAQKNPTAFYLCASSIVAESYNEQFFGPGTRLTVL.

The chain carries TRBV7-9 and TRBJ2-1, with TRBD2 matching 12 bases. CDR3 length equals 20 residues. Germline trimming cut 1 base from V and 3 bases from J; bases unmatched to any gene: 13. Per germline, CDR1 SEHNR and CDR2 FQNEAQ (reference sequence). The chain's CDR3 is CASSLGASGRAVIGYNEQFF. In DNA, the CDR3 is TGTGCCAGCAGCTTAGGTGCTAGCGGGAGGGCCGTGATAGGCTACAATGAGCAGTTCTTC.

This clonotype was found a few times. This sequence joins TRBV9 and TRBJ2-6, with unresolved D. The length of the CDR3 is 15 residues. Trimming removed 3 bases from V and 1 base from J, with 8 bases in between. The germline gives CDR1 SGDLS, CDR2 YYNGEE. Here the CDR3 DNA reads TGTGCCAGCAGCGCGACTTTTTCTGGGGCCAACGTCCTGACTTTC. This gives the protein CASSATFSGANVLTF.

Comments on this clonotype: A read error may explain this, as a much larger clone is one base away. The chain couples TRBV9 to TRBJ2-7, with 11 bases aligning to TRBD2. The length of the CDR3 is 16 residues. V shed 4 bases, J shed 4 bases, and the junction held 10 bases outside the gene matches. The germline V gene encodes CDR1 SGDLS and CDR2 YYNGEE. As DNA, the CDR3 is TGTGCCAGCAGCCCCAACCTAGCGGGAGGAGGGTACGAGCAGTACTTC. Encoded protein: CASSPNLAGGGYEQYF.

With regard to this clonotype: This may stem from a read error, because a much larger clone lies one nucleotide away. The V call is TRBV12-3 or TRBV12-4, the J call TRBJ2-1, with 8 positions matching TRBD2. The assigned J gene may be wrong: the sequence end matches TRBJ2-7 better. CDR3 length: 13 amino acids. CDR3 amino acids: CASQAGAYNEQYF. The CDR3 DNA reads as TGTGCCAGCCAAGCGGGGGCGTACAATGAGCAGTACTTC.

This chain connects TRBV12-3 or TRBV12-4 to TRBJ2-5; possibly TRBD1 for D (6 bases). The CDR3 is 17 residues long. Trimming took off 1 base at V and 1 base at J, with 16 bases between the two ends. The CDR3 here is CASSLGSGGPPQETQYF. The CDR3 coding sequence is TGTGCCAGCAGTTTAGGTTCTGGGGGCCCCCCCCAAGAGACCCAGTACTTC.

In this sample, this clonotype turned up many times. The chain employs TRBV7-2 and TRBJ2-5, with 7 bases that match TRBD2. After removal of 5 bases from V and 5 bases from J, the junction contained 8 bases not matched to a gene. Germline CDR1 is SGHTA and CDR2 is FQGNSA. The CDR3 sequence is 14 residues long. The CDR3 DNA follows: TGTGCCAGCAGCCCACTGACTAGCTGGGAGACCCAGTACTTC. Translating it yields CASSPLTSWETQYF.

The gene calls are TRBV27 and TRBJ2-7, with a weak D call TRBD1 (6 bases). CDR1 and CDR2 (germline): MNHEY, SMNVEV (reference sequence). The CDR3 sequence is 17 residues long. V shed 4 bases and J shed 3 bases, with 22 bases lying between them. The CDR3 here is CASSSKGTSGTRYEQYF. In DNA form, the CDR3 reads TGTGCCAGCAGTTCAAAAGGAACCTCCGGGACACGCTACGAGCAGTACTTC.

This clonotype was found a few times. The chain combines TRBV5-6 with TRBJ2-7; unclear D gene. V was trimmed by 4 bases and J by 3 bases, leaving 11 bases between them. CDR3 length: 13 amino acids. Germline CDR1 reads SGHDT; CDR2 reads YYEEEE. CDR3 protein: CASSPFSNYEQYF. CDR3 sequence (DNA): TGTGCCAGCAGCCCCTTCTCTAACTACGAGCAGTACTTC.

This chain uses TRBV29-1 with TRBJ1-1; D remains ambiguous. The germline CDR1 and CDR2 sequences are SQVTM and ANQGSEA. Trimming took 8 bases from V and 1 from J, leaving 14 bases between them. The CDR3 runs 13 residues. This CDR3 reads CSIKGGKNTEAFF. CDR3 nucleotide sequence: TGCAGCATTAAGGGCGGTAAGAACACTGAAGCTTTCTTT.

This clonotype appeared a few times. This chain uses TRBV20-1 with TRBJ1-6; 7 bases fit TRBD1. The CDR3 sequence is 13 residues long. CDR1 and CDR2 from the germline V gene are DFQATT and SNEGSKA (reference sequence). V gave up 7 bases and J gave up 7 bases; unmatched junction bases: 7. In DNA, the CDR3 is TGCAGTGTTAGGGGGCAGGGGAATTCACCCCTCCACTTT. Translation gives CSVRGQGNSPLHF.

This clonotype was seen a handful of times. The rearrangement uses TRBV20-1 and TRBJ2-1, with 8 bases lining up with TRBD1. Per germline, CDR1 DFQATT and CDR2 SNEGSKA (reference sequence). This CDR3 spans 12 amino acids. As DNA, the CDR3 is TGCAGGGCTGCGGACAGGGTCAATGAGCAGTTCTTC. Its translation is CRAADRVNEQFF.

The chain couples TRBV6-5 to TRBJ1-6; the match to TRBD1 covers 8 bases. J lost 7 bases, V lost 6 bases, and 5 bases had no gene match. The CDR3 totals 14 residues. Looked up from germline, CDR1 is MNHEY and CDR2 is SVGAGI. CDR3 DNA sequence: TGTGCCAGCAGGGGACAGGCTCGAAATTCACCCCTCCACTTT. Translation: CASRGQARNSPLHF.